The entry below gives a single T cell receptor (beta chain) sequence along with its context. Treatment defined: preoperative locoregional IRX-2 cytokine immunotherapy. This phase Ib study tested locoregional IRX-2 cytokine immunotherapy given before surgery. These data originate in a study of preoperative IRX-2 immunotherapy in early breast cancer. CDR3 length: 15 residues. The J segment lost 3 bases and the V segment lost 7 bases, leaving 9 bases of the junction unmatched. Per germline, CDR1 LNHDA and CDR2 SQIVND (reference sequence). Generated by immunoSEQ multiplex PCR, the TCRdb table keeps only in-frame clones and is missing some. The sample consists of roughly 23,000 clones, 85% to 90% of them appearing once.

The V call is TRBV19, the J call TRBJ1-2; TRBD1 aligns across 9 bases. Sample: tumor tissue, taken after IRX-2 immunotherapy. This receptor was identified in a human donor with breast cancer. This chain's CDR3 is CASTPTGGDDYGYTF. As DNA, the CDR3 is TGTGCCAGTACCCCTACAGGGGGCGACGACTATGGCTACACCTTC.